The source of this T cell receptor (beta chain) is a study of blood T cell repertoires in COVID-19. Study-wide background: Specimens from acute and convalescent COVID-19 originated in the United States, Italy and Spain. Sources were T cells, B-cell-depleted T cells, or PBMCs; the material itself was cDNA or gDNA.

The junction had 12 bases not matched to a gene; V was cut back by 6 bases and J by 1 base. The CDR3 covers 17 residues. Germline V gene sequence: CDR1 SNHLY, CDR2 FYNNEI. Measured with immunoSEQ multiplex PCR; TCRdb has only the in-frame clones, and not every one. The sample consists of 150,000 to 200,000 clones, approximately 91% of them appearing once. The Seattle site enrolled patients during active infection and followed them longitudinally. This clonotype was sampled from a man between 18 and 29 years old with COVID-19, enrolled during active disease. The chain carries TRBV2 and TRBJ1-5, with 7 positions matching TRBD1. Material for sequencing was peripheral blood. The CDR3: CASSVGQAWASNQPQHF. The DNA of the CDR3 is TGTGCCAGCAGCGTCGGACAGGCCTGGGCGAGCAATCAGCCCCAGCATTTT.